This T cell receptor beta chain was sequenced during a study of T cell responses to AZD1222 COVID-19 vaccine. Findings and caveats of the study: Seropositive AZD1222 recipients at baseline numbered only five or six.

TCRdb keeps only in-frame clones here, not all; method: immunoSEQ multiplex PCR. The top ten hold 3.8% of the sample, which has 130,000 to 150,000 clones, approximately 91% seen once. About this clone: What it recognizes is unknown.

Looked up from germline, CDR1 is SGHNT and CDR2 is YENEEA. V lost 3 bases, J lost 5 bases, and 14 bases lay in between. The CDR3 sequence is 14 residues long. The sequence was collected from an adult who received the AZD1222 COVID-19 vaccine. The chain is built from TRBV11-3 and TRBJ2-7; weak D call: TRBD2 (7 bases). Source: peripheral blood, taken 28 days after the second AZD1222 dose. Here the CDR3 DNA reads TGTGCCAGCAGCTTCCGGGGGGCTATAAACGAGCAGTACTTC. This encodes CASSFRGAINEQYF.